These 28 T cell receptor beta chains were all obtained from the same sample, sequenced in a study of blood T cell repertoires in COVID-19. Generated by immunoSEQ multiplex PCR, the TCRdb table keeps only in-frame clones and is missing some. In the table there are approximately 200,000 clones, roughly 80% of which are singletons. Input material: peripheral blood. The receptors were gathered from a woman aged 55-70 years who had recovered from COVID-19.

This sequence joins TRBV6-2 or TRBV6-3 and TRBJ2-5, with a weak D call TRBD1 (6 bases). Germline V gene lookup returns CDR1 MNHEY and CDR2 SVGEGT. Trimming left V 6 bases short and J 1 base short, with 15 bases between. This CDR3 contains 15 residues. The CDR3 DNA follows: TGTGCCAGCAGCCGCGCCAGGGGAGCCCAAGAGACCCAGTACTTC. Protein: CASSRARGAQETQYF.

The J gene is TRBJ2-1, the V gene TRBV7-9; 11 positions match TRBD2. Germline V gene lookup returns CDR1 SEHNR and CDR2 FQNEAQ (reference sequence). This CDR3 region has 18 residues. V dropped 0 bases and J dropped 1; count of bases not matched to a gene: 5. As DNA, the CDR3 is TGTGCCAGCAGCTTAGCGATTAGGACTAGCGGGTCCTACAATGAGCAGTTCTTC. Amino acid sequence: CASSLAIRTSGSYNEQFF.

The chain combines TRBV5-1 with TRBJ2-3, with TRBD1 matching 7 bases. The CDR3 has 16 residues. From germline, CDR1 is SGHRS and CDR2 YFSETQ. J lost 5 bases, V lost 0 bases, and 9 bases had no gene match. The CDR3 loop reads CASSLGRTGAGDTQYF. The CDR3 bases are TGCGCCAGCAGCTTGGGCAGGACAGGTGCTGGAGATACGCAGTATTTT.

The chain has TRBV9 and TRBJ2-3, with 7 bases identical to TRBD1. The trim removed 6 bases at V and 3 bases at J, leaving 10 bases unmatched. The CDR3 has 15 residues. Germline CDR1 SGDLS, CDR2 YYNGEE. CDR3 residues: CASTLTGTETDTQYF. The CDR3 nucleotides are TGTGCCAGCACCTTAACCGGGACAGAAACAGATACGCAGTATTTT.

This clone was detected once. The V gene is TRBV18, the J gene TRBJ2-2; 7 bases are a match to TRBD2. CDR1 is KGHSH, CDR2 LQKENI, per germline. This CDR3 region has 14 residues. V lost 0 bases to trimming and J lost 5 bases; unmatched junction nucleotides: 0. The CDR3 reads CASSPPSGTGELFF. The DNA for the CDR3 is TGTGCCAGCTCACCACCTAGCGGGACCGGGGAGCTGTTTTTT.

This rearrangement joins TRBV7-8 to TRBJ2-4, with D tentatively TRBD2 (5 bases). This CDR3 has 15 amino acids. Trimming left V 5 bases short and J 12 bases short, with 23 bases between. The germline gives CDR1 SGHVS, CDR2 FQNEAQ. CDR3 in amino acids: CASSNRAGGLGSQYF. CDR3 bases: TGTGCCAGCAGCAACCGGGCAGGCGGACTTGGGTCTCAGTACTTC.

The CDR3 DNA is TGTGCCAGCAGCCAAGGGGGAGCGGGGGCCCCCTACGAGCAGTACTTC. Residues: CASSQGGAGAPYEQYF. The gene calls are TRBV3-1 (or the pseudogene TRBV3-2) and TRBJ2-7; 8 bases align to TRBD2. The V and J ends lost 1 base and 2 bases, in that order; junction bases with no gene match: 7. Looked up from germline, CDR1 is LGHDT and CDR2 is YNNKEL (reference sequence). The CDR3 runs 16 residues.

The J gene is TRBJ2-3, the V gene TRBV5-4, with 10 bases aligning to TRBD2. J was trimmed by 5 bases and V by 10 bases; bases with no gene match: 16. This CDR3 is built from 16 residues. CDR1 and CDR2 (germline): SGHNT, YYREEE (reference sequence). The chain's CDR3 is CAVPLAGDRSRDTQYF. The CDR3 DNA reads TGTGCCGTTCCCCTAGCGGGGGACCGATCAAGAGATACGCAGTATTTT.

The chain employs TRBV2 and TRBJ2-5, with 8 bases that match TRBD1. CDR3 length equals 13 residues. V lost 8 bases and J lost 3; bases outside the gene matches: 5. CDR1 and CDR2 (germline): SNHLY, FYNNEI. The CDR3 region is CASGTDREETQYF. In nucleotides, the CDR3 is TGTGCCAGCGGAACGGACAGGGAAGAGACCCAGTACTTC.

The genes are TRBV2 and TRBJ1-4; D is perhaps TRBD1 (6 bases). The germline V and J ends were trimmed by 6 bases and 1 base, with 9 bases remaining between them. Germline V CDR1 and CDR2: SNHLY, FYNNEI. The CDR3 is 14 residues long. CDR3 DNA: TGTGCCAGCAGCGGGACATTAACTAATGAAAAACTGTTTTTT. This gives the protein CASSGTLTNEKLFF.

The J gene is TRBJ1-5, the V gene TRBV4-1; weak D call: TRBD1 (5 bases). CDR3 length equals 14 residues. Looked up from germline, CDR1 is MGHRA and CDR2 is YSYEKL. Trimming shortened V by 2 bases and J by 7 bases, and 12 bases separated the two germline ends. CDR3: CASSQLFSGQPQHF. CDR3 DNA: TGCGCCAGCAGCCAACTTTTTTCAGGGCAGCCCCAGCATTTT.

This clone was counted between two and nine times. V is TRBV5-6 and J is TRBJ1-2; D is perhaps TRBD1 (5 bases). V lost 3 bases to trimming and J lost 3 bases, with 9 bases between them. Germline V CDR1 and CDR2: SGHDT, YYEEEE. The CDR3 is made up of 13 amino acids. The CDR3 sequence: CASSWGRDYGYTF. The CDR3 bases are TGTGCCAGCAGCTGGGGGAGGGACTATGGCTACACCTTC.

The chain links TRBV6-5 to TRBJ2-7, with 8 bases fitting TRBD2. J was trimmed by 4 bases and V by 6 bases; bases with no gene match: 11. Germline CDR1 and CDR2: MNHEY and SVGAGI. The CDR3 length is 15 residues. The DNA for the CDR3 is TGTGCCAGCAGCCCCGGGGGGGCTCGTGTGTACGAGCAGTACTTC. Encoded protein: CASSPGGARVYEQYF.

V gene TRBV10-3 combines with J gene TRBJ1-1; D remains unclear. Trimming took 10 bases from V and 2 from J, leaving 5 bases between them. Germline V gene lookup returns CDR1 ENHRY and CDR2 SYGVKD. The CDR3 covers 10 residues. CDR3 loop: CASGNTEAFF. CDR3 coding DNA: TGTGCCAGCGGAAACACTGAAGCTTTCTTT.

The V and J genes are TRBV7-8 and TRBJ2-1, with TRBD1 identical over 9 bases. Trimming at V came to 6 bases and at J to 9 bases, leaving 12 bases not matched to a gene. The germline gives CDR1 SGHVS, CDR2 FQNEAQ. This CDR3 has 15 residues. In DNA form, the CDR3 reads TGTGCCAGCAGACCGGACAGGGGTCCACAGGGTGAGCAGTTCTTC. This gives the protein CASRPDRGPQGEQFF.

V and J are TRBV30 and TRBJ1-1, with a weak D call TRBD1 (5 bases). This CDR3 is built from 13 residues. Trimming removed 4 bases from V and 1 base from J, with 10 bases in between. From germline, CDR1 is GTSNPN and CDR2 SVGIG (reference sequence). The CDR3 spells CAWNGGPNTEAFF. The CDR3 bases are TGTGCCTGGAACGGGGGACCGAACACTGAAGCTTTCTTT.

In DNA form, the CDR3 reads TGTGCCAGCAGTCGGCGGAGGACAGGGGGCGTTTGGTACGAGCAGTACTTC. Translated, it gives CASSRRRTGGVWYEQYF. The chain joins TRBV27 to TRBJ2-7, with 11 bases aligning to TRBD1. Germline CDR1 is MNHEY and CDR2 is SMNVEV (reference sequence). V was clipped by 5 bases and J by 4 bases; unmatched bases: 13. The CDR3 has 17 amino acids.

The chain joins TRBV3-1 (or the pseudogene TRBV3-2) to TRBJ2-1, with D maybe TRBD1 (5 bases). This CDR3 spans 13 amino acids. The germline CDR1 and CDR2 sequences are LGHDT and YNNKEL (reference sequence). The germline V and J ends were trimmed by 0 bases and 7 bases, with 7 bases remaining between them. The CDR3 sequence: CASSQDRGNEQFF. The CDR3 coding sequence is TGTGCCAGCAGCCAAGATAGGGGAAATGAGCAGTTCTTC.

As regards this clone: Additional DNA sequences in this sample encode the identical CDR3. This rearrangement joins TRBV4-1 to TRBJ2-5, with TRBD1 identical over 8 bases. CDR3 size: 16 residues. Germline V lookup: CDR1 MGHRA, CDR2 YSYEKL. Trimming removed 1 base from V and 2 bases from J; junction bases left unmatched: 6. The CDR3 DNA reads TGCGCCAGCAGCCAAGGGACGGACAGGGAGCAAGAGACCCAGTACTTC. Its translation is CASSQGTDREQETQYF.

This clone occurred a few times. The chain links TRBV19 to TRBJ1-5; TRBD1 might be the D (6 bases). Germline V gene data show CDR1 as LNHDA and CDR2 as SQIVND (reference sequence). Trimming shortened V by 9 bases and J by 4 bases, and 19 bases separated the two germline ends. The CDR3 spans 15 residues. The DNA for the CDR3 is TGTGCCAGCTGTAAGTGGGTTGGACAGAATCAGCCCCAGCATTTT. Its translation: CASCKWVGQNQPQHF.

The rearrangement links TRBV11-2 to TRBJ2-4; 7 nucleotides agree with TRBD2. The CDR3 is 16 amino acids. The germline V gene has CDR1 SGHAT and CDR2 FQNNGV. The ends lost 1 base at V and 0 bases at J; junction bases unmatched: 3. The CDR3 protein is CASSLVTGGAKNIQYF. The CDR3 DNA sequence: TGTGCCAGCAGCTTAGTTACGGGGGGAGCCAAAAACATTCAGTACTTC.

This clone was found once. The chain has TRBV10-3 and TRBJ1-1, with a tentative D call TRBD1 (6 bases). Germline CDR1 reads ENHRY; CDR2 reads SYGVKD. This CDR3 has 13 amino acids. V was shortened by 6 bases and J by 4 bases, with 12 bases between the two germline ends. The CDR3 sequence is CAIRRGGGTEAFF. In nucleotides, the CDR3 is TGTGCCATCAGGAGGGGGGGTGGCACTGAAGCTTTCTTT.

CDR3 region: CASSPMTGRRADTQYF. CDR3 in DNA: TGTGCCAGCTCACCAATGACAGGGCGTCGCGCAGATACGCAGTATTTT. V and J are TRBV18 and TRBJ2-3, with TRBD1 matching over 7 bases. J gave up 4 bases and V 2 bases, and 9 bases lay outside the gene matches. The CDR3 spans 16 residues. Germline V gene lookup returns CDR1 KGHSH and CDR2 LQKENI.

The CDR3 region has the DNA TGTGCCAGTAGCTCCAGGGGTGCGTTGGACACTGAAGCTTTCTTT. It is translated as CASSSRGALDTEAFF. The chain uses TRBV19 and TRBJ1-1; tentatively, D is TRBD1 (6 bases). V gave up 6 bases and J gave up 3 bases, with 17 bases separating them. The CDR3 length is 15 residues. CDR1 and CDR2 (germline): LNHDA, SQIVND (reference sequence).

This clone was observed a few times. The chain recombines TRBV11-2 with TRBJ1-2; maybe TRBD1 (5 bases). The CDR3 is 12 amino acids. Germline loops: CDR1 SGHAT, CDR2 FQNNGV. Deletions cut 3 bases from V and 4 bases from J, with 6 bases between. Written as DNA, the CDR3 is TGTGCCAGCAGCTTCGGGGGCTATGGCTACACCTTC. This codes for CASSFGGYGYTF.

The chain uses TRBV19 and TRBJ1-5; D is ambiguous. Germline V gives CDR1 LNHDA, CDR2 SQIVND (reference sequence). V was shortened by 4 bases and J by 7 bases, with 11 bases between the two germline ends. The CDR3 covers 13 residues. The CDR3 nucleotides read TGTGCCAGTAGTACCATAGCCGGACAGCCCCAGCATTTT. Encoded protein: CASSTIAGQPQHF.

The chain has TRBV5-1 and TRBJ1-1; D gene unclear. The CDR3 spans 14 residues. Germline values: CDR1 SGHRS, CDR2 YFSETQ. V lost 1 base to trimming and J lost 1 base, with 8 bases between them. CDR3 nucleotide sequence: TGCGCCAGCAGCTTGTCGCGGGGGAACACTGAAGCTTTCTTT. Encoded protein: CASSLSRGNTEAFF.

The chain uses TRBV2 and TRBJ2-2; 8 bases match TRBD1. Germline lookup yields CDR1 SNHLY and CDR2 FYNNEI. The CDR3 length is 14 residues. With V trimmed by 4 bases and J by 6 bases, 4 bases remained unmatched. For the CDR3, the DNA is TGTGCCAGCAGTGTTCTACAGGGGGCCGGGGAGCTGTTTTTT. As protein: CASSVLQGAGELFF.